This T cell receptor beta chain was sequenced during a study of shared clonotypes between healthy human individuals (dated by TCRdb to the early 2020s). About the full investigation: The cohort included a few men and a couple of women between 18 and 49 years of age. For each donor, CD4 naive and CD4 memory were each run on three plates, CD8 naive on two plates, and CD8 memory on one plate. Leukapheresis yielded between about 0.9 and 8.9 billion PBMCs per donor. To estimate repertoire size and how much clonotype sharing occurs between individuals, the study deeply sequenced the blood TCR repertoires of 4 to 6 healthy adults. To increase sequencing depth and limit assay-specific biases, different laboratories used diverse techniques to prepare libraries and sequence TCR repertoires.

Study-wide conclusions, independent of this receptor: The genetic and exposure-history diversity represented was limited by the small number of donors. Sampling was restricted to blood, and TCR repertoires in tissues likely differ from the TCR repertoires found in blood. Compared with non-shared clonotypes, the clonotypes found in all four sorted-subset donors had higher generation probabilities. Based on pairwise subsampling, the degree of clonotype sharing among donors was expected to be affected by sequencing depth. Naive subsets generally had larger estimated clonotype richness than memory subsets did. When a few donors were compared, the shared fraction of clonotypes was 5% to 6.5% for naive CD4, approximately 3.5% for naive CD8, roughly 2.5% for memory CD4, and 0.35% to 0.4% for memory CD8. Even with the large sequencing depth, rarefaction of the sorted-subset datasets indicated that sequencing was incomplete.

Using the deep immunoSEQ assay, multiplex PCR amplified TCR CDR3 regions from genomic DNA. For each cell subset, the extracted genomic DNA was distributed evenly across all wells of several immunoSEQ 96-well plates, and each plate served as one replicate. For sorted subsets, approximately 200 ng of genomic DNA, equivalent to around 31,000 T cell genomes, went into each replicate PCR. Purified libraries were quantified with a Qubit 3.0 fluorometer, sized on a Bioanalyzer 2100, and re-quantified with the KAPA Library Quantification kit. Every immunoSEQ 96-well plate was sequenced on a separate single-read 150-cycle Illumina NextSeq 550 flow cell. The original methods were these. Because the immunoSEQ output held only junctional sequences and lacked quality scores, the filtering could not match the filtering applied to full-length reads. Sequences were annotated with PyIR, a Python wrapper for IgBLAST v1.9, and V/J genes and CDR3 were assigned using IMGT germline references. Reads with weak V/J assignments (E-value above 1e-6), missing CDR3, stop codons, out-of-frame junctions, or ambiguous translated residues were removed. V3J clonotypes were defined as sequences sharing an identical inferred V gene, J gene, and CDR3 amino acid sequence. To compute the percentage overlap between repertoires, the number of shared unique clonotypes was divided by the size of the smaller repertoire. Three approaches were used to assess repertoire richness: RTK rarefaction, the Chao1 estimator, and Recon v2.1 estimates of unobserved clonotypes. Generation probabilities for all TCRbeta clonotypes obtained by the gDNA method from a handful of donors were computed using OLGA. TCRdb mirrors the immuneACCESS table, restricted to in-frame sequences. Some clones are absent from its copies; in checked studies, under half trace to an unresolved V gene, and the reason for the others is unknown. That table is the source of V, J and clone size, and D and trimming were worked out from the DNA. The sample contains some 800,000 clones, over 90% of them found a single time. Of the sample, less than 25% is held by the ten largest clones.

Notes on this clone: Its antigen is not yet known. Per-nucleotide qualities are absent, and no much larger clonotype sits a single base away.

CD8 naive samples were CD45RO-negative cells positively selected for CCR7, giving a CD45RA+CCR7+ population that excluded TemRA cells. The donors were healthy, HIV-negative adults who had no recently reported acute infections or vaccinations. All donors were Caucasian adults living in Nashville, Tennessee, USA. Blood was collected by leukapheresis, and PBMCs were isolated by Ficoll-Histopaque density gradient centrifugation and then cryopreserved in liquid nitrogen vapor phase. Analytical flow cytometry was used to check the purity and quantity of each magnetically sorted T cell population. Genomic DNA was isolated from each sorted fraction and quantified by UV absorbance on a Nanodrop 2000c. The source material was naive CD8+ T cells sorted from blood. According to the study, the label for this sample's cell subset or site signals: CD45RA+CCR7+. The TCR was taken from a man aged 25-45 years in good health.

The CDR3 corresponds to CASSLPQETDNTIYF. The nucleotide sequence reads TGTGCCAGCAGCTTACCGCAGGAGACAGATAACACCATATATTTT. The receptor chain draws on TRBV13 and TRBJ1-3, and perhaps TRBD1 as D gene, on 5 matching bases. The CDR3 spans 15 residues, from the cysteine through the phenylalanine. The only DNA kept is the CDR3, 45 bases in frame from the first base. V and J lose 2 bases and 7 bases, and a span of 15 bases separates them. In the germline V gene (reference sequence), CDR1 corresponds to PRHDT and CDR2 to FYEKMQ.